The present TCR beta chain was sequenced within a study of blood T cell repertoires in COVID-19. Overall study: Italy, Spain and the United States were the sources of the convalescent and acute COVID-19 samples. PBMCs, B-cell-depleted T cells, or T cells were the source of the cDNA or gDNA that made up the material.

Germline V gene lookup returns CDR1 SGHAT and CDR2 FQNNGV. The CDR3 extends over 14 amino acids. Losses at the gene ends were 5 bases for V and 4 bases for J; bases not matched to a gene: 5. Seattle patient enrollment occurred during active infection, with longitudinal follow-up thereafter. As handled by the study authors: Nucleated cell counts were estimated from reference gene primer amplification. TCRdb's copy holds only in-frame clones and misses some; the assay was immunoSEQ multiplex PCR. The V and J calls and clone size come from that table; D and trimming were worked out from the DNA. This sample has some 130,000 clones; around nine tenths occur once, and the top ten carry 11%.

The chain couples TRBV11-2 to TRBJ2-1; TRBD2 aligns across 7 bases. The origin of this receptor is a woman aged 70-85 years with COVID-19, enrolled during active disease. The sample consisted of peripheral blood. CDR3 sequence reads: CASSRGSGYNEQFF. CDR3 nucleotide sequence: TGTGCCAGCAGCAGGGGTAGCGGGTACAATGAGCAGTTCTTC.